This is a list of T cell receptor beta chains from one sample in a study of low-dose radiotherapy and immunotherapy resistance in tumors. MiXCR, run by TCRdb on the reads, gives a single entry per CDR3 protein. This repertoire shows about 91,000 distinct CDR3 sequences, roughly 19% found once; its top ten account for 9.5% to 15%. This specimen consisted of PBMCs, obtained after low-dose radiotherapy plus immunotherapy. These receptors originate from a female donor with ovarian cancer. CDR3s include the opening cysteine and the closing phenylalanine or tryptophan.

J gene | V gene | CDR3 protein
TRBJ1-6 | TRBV27 | CASSNRQGVNNSPLHF
TRBJ2-1 | TRBV9 | CASSVEASGGYNEQFF
TRBJ2-1 | TRBV7-3 | CASSHLPPNLAGVGYEQFF
TRBJ1-6 | TRBV15 | CATSRDSTKYSPLHF
TRBJ2-3 | TRBV12-3/TRBV12-4 | CASSLAGGRADTQYF
TRBJ1-5 | TRBV28 | CATSPTGTGYNQPQHF
TRBJ2-2 | TRBV3-1 | CASNQVRVGELFF
TRBJ2-6 | TRBV5-5 | CASSAGTTGANVLTF
TRBJ2-2 | TRBV4-3 | CASSQRAGGSAGELFF
TRBJ2-7 | TRBV7-2 | CASSLRPGTRWTDF
TRBJ2-1 | TRBV2 | CASSRGVNEQFF
TRBJ2-1 | TRBV11-2 | CASSLVLAGGPLHNEQFF
TRBJ1-6 | TRBV6-2/TRBV6-3 | CASSSPGLTTAPLHF
TRBJ2-1 | TRBV12-3/TRBV12-4 | CASSIAGGRFYNEQFF
TRBJ1-5 | TRBV7-2 | CASSSQTGVNQPQHF
TRBJ1-1 | TRBV11-2 | CASTPIAGREAFF
TRBJ2-3 | TRBV5-1 | CASSLGVLFGDTQYF
TRBJ1-2 | TRBV27 | CASCYTANYGYTF
TRBJ2-3 | TRBV4-1 | CASSQTGFRTDTQYF
TRBJ2-3 | TRBV28 | CASSLSLAGATDTQYF
TRBJ2-7 | TRBV5-5 | CASSLEAGEQYF
TRBJ1-4 | TRBV3-1 | CASSQKLRQRNNEKLFF
TRBJ1-5 | TRBV28 | CASSDRVGNQPQHF
TRBJ2-7 | TRBV29-1 | CSVARSSGASYEQYF
TRBJ1-4 | TRBV11-2 | CASSPRGFVSNEKLFF
TRBJ1-1 | TRBV12-3/TRBV12-4 | CASSLDRVTEAFF
TRBJ2-2 | TRBV6-1 | CASRGNLAGGRGELFF
TRBJ2-5 | TRBV25-1 | CASSDISGTGQETQYF
TRBJ2-2 | TRBV5-5 | CASSPNSGSVPGELFFF
TRBJ2-5 | TRBV3-1 | CASSHPETQYF
TRBJ2-7 | TRBV6-1 | CASSHGGTSGRSYEQYF
TRBJ1-1 | TRBV20-1 | CSAKNDWGKEGEAFF